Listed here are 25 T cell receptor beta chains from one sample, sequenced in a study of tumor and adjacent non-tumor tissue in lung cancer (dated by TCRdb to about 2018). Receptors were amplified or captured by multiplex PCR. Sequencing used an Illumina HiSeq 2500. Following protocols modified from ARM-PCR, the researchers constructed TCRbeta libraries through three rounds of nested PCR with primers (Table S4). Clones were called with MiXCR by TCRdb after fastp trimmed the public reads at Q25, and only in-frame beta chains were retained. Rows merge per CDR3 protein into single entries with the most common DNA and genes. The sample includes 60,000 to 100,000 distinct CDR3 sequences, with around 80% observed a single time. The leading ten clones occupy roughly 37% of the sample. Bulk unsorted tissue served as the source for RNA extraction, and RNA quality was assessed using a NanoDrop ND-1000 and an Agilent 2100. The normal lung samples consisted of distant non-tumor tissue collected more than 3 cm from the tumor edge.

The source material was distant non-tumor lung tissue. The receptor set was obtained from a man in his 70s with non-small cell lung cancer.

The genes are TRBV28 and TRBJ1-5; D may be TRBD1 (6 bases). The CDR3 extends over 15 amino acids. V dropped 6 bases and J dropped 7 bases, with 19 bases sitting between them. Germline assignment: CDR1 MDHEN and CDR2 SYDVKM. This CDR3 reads CASRGTREDNQPQHF. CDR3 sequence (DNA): TGTGCCAGCAGGGGGACAAGGGAGGACAACCAGCCCCAGCATTTT.

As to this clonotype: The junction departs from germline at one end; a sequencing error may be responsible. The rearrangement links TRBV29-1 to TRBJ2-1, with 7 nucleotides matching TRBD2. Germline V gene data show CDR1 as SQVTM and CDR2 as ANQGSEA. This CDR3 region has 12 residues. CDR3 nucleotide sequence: TGCACCGGGGAGGGTTCCAACAATGTGCAGTTCTTC. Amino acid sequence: CTGEGSNNVQFF.

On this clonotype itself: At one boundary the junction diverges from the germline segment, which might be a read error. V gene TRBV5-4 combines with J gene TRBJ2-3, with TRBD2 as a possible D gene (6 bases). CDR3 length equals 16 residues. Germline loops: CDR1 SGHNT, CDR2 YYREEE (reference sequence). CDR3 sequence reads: CANSPKVGSSTDTQYF. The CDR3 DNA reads TGTGCCAACAGCCCGAAGGTCGGGAGTAGCACAGATACGCAGTATTTT.

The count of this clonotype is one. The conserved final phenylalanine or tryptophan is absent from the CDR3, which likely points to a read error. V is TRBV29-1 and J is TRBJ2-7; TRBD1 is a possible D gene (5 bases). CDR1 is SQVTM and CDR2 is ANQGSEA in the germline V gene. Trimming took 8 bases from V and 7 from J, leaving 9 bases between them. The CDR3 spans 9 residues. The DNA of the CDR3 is TGCAGCCCCAGGACAGAGCAGTACTTA. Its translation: CSPRTEQYL.

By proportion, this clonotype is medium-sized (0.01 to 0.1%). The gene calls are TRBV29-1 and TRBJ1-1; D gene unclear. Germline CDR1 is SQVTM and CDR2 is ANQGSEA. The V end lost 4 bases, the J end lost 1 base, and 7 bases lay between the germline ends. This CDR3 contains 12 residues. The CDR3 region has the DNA TGCAGCGTTGTTATGGGGAACACTGAAGCTTTCTTT. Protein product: CSVVMGNTEAFF.

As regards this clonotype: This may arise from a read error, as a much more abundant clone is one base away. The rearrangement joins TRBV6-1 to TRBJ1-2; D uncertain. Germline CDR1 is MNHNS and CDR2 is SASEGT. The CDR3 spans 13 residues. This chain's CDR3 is CGSSEMSPYGYTF. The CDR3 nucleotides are TGTGGCAGCAGCGAAATGTCCCCCTATGGCTACACCTTC.

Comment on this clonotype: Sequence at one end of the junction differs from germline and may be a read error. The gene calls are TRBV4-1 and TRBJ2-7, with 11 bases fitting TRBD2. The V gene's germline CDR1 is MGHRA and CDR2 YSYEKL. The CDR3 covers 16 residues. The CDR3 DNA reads TGCGCCAGCAGCAGGACACTAGCGGGAGAGGGGGAGGAGCATTACTTC. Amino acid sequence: CASSRTLAGEGEEHYF.

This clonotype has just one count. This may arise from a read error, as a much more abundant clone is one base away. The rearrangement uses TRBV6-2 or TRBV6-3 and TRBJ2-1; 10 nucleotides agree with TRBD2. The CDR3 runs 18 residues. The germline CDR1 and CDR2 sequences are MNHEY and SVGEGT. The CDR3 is CASTYGIGLADSYNEQFF. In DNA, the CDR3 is TGTGCCAGCACTTACGGAATCGGACTAGCGGACTCCTACAATGAGCAGTTCTTC.

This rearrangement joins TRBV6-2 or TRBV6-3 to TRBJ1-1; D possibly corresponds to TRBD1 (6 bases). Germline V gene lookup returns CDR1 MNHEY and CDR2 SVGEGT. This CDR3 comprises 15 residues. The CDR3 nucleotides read TGTCTCAGCCGATCTTTTGTGGGACAAAGAAGAGAAGCTTTCTTT. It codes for CLSRSFVGQRREAFF.

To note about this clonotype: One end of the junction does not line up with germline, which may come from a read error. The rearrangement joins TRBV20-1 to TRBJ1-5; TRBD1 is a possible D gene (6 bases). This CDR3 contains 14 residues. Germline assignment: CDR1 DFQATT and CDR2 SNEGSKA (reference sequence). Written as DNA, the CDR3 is TGCAATGCTCAAATGCCCGGGGACAATCAGCCCCAACATTTT. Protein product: CNAQMPGDNQPQHF.

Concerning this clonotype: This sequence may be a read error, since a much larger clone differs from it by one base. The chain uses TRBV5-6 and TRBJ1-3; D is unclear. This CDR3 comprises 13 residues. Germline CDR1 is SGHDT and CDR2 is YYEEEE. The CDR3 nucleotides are TGTGTCAGCAGCTTGGTGGGCCGAGCCACCATATATTTT. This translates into CVSSLVGRATIYF.

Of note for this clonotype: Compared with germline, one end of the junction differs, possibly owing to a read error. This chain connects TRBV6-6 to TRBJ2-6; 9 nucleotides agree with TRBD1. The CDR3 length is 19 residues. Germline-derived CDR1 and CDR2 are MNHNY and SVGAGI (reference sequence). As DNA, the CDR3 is TGTGCCAGCAACCTACTACCGGGACAGGGCAACTCTGGGGCCAACGTCCTAACTTTC. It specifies CASNLLPGQGNSGANVLTF.

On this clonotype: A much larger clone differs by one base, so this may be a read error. The CDR3 nucleotides read TGTGCCAGCAGTAACAGGCTTTACACCTGGGAGCTGTTTTTT. This encodes CASSNRLYTWELFF. V is TRBV6-1 and J is TRBJ2-2; D may be TRBD1 (5 bases). From germline, CDR1 is MNHNS and CDR2 SASEGT. This CDR3 spans 14 amino acids.

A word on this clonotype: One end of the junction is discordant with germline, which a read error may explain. The CDR3 sequence is CASSLYGEQGAREHYF. CDR3 in DNA: TGTGCCAGCAGTTTATATGGGGAACAGGGGGCTAGGGAGCATTACTTC. The chain links TRBV28 to TRBJ2-7, with 9 bases that match TRBD1. The CDR3 has 16 residues. The germline CDR1 and CDR2 sequences are MDHEN and SYDVKM.

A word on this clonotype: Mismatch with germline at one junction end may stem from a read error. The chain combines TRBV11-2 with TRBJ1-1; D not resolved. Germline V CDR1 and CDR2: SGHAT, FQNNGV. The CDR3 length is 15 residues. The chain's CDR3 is CASSIANSRNTEPSF. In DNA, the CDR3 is TGTGCCAGCAGCATCGCCAATTCAAGGAACACTGAACCTTCCTTT.

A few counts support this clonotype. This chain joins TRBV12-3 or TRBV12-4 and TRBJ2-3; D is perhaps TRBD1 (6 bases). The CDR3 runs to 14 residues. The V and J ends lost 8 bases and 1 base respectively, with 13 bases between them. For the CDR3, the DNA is TGTGCCAGCGGCCAGGGGCAGCGCACAGATACGCAGTATTTT. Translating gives CASGQGQRTDTQYF.

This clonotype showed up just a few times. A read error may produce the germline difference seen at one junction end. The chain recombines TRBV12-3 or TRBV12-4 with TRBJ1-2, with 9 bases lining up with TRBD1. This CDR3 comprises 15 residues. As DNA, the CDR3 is TGTGCCAGCAGTGCCCGGGACAGGGATAACTATGGCTACACGTTC. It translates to CASSARDRDNYGYTF.

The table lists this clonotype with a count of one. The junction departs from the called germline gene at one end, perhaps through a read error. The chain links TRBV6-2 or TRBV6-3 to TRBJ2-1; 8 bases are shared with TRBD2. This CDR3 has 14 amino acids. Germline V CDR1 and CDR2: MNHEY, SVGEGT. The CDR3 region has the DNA TGTGCTATATCAGCGGGAGAGTCCTACAATGAACAGTTCTTC. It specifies CAISAGESYNEQFF.

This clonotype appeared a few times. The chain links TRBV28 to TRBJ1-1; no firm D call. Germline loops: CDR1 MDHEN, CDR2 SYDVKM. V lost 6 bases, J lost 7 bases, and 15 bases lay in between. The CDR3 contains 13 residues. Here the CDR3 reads CASSPQSRNEAFF. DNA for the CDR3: TGTGCCAGCAGCCCACAGAGTAGGAATGAAGCTTTCTTT. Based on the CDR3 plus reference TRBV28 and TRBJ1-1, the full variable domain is DVKVTQSSRYLVKRTGEKVFLECVQDMDHENMFWYRQDPGLGLRLIYFSYDVKMKEKGDIPEGYSVSREKKERFSLILESASTNQTSMYLCASSPQSRNEAFFGQGTRLTVV.

The CDR3: CASSLGTGHGYTF. Written as DNA, the CDR3 is TGTGCCAGCAGTTTAGGGACAGGTCATGGCTACACCTTC. The chain uses TRBV28 and TRBJ1-2, with 8 bases matching TRBD1. Germline V gene data show CDR1 as MDHEN and CDR2 as SYDVKM. This CDR3 contains 13 residues. The junction had 2 bases not matched to a gene; V was cut back by 2 bases and J by 6 bases.

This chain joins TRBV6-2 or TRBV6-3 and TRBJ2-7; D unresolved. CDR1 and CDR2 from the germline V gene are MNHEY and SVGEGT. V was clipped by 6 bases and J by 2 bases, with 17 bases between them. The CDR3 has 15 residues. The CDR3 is CASRRTIGAAYEQYF. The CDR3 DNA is TGTGCCAGCAGGAGAACGATAGGCGCGGCCTACGAGCAGTACTTC.

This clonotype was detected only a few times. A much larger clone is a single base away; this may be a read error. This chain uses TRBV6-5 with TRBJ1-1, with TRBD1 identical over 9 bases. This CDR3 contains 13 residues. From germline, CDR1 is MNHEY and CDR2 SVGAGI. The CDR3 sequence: CAGSETGGTEAFF. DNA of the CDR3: TGTGCCGGCAGCGAGACAGGGGGTACTGAAGCTTTCTTT.

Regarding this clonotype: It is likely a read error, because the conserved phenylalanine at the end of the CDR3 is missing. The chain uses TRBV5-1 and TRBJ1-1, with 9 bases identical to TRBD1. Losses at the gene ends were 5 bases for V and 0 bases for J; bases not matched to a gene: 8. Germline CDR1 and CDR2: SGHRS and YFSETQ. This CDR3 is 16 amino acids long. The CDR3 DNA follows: TGCGCCAGCAGTCAGGCGACAGGGGGGATGAACACTGAAGCTTTCCTT. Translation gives CASSQATGGMNTEAFL.

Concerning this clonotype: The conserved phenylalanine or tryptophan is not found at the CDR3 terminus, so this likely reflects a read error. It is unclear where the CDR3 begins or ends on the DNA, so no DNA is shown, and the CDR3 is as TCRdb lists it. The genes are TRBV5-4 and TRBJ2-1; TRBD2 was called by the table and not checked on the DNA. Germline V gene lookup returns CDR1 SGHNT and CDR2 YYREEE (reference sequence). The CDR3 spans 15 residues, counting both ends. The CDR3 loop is CASSLYAGGRNEQIL.

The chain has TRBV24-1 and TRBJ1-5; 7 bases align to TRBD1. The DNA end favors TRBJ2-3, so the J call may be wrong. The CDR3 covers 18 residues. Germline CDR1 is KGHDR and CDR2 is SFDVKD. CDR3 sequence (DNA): TGTGCCACCAGTGACGGACAGGTAAAGCCACACCAAGGGCAGCCCCAGTATTTT. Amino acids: CATSDGQVKPHQGQPQYF.